Sequencing of this TCR beta chain was carried out in a study of T cell changes during pregnancy in multiple sclerosis. This CDR3 has 15 amino acids. In germline, CDR1 is SGHRS, CDR2 YFSETQ. V dropped 2 bases and J dropped 2 bases, with 8 bases sitting between them. Clones were read by immunoSEQ multiplex PCR, and TCRdb kept only the in-frame ones, dropping some. This table holds 70,000 to 90,000 clones, over 80% found once. The sample in question was PBMCs, obtained in the first trimester of pregnancy. The chain couples TRBV5-1 to TRBJ2-6; weak D call: TRBD1 (6 bases). The sequence derives from a female donor in good health, serving as a control in a pregnancy study. Some clones in this sample may be carry-over from other donors' samples. The CDR3 spells CASSFTGTGANVLTF. The CDR3 nucleotides are TGCGCCAGCAGCTTCACAGGGACTGGGGCCAACGTCCTGACTTTC.